The next 30 T cell receptor beta chains were all read from a single sample in a study of cytomegalovirus exposure and HLA in healthy donors (dated by TCRdb to about 2017). The library was prepared using the immunoSEQ multiplex PCR assay. A mixture of 60 forward primers for TCR Vbeta segments and 13 reverse primers for TCR Jbeta segments was used in the multiplex PCR. TCRdb carries this immuneACCESS record with in-frame sequences only. Its versions omit some clonotypes, under half of them owing to an unresolved V gene in the studies checked, with the rest unexplained. The sample's table lists a count of approximately 80,000 clones. The ten top clones hold 3.5% to 4% of the sample. The sample taken for sequencing was PBMCs. All receptors come from a man between 18 and 35 years old in good health and CMV-seropositive.

The V call is TRBV19, the J call TRBJ1-1; D possibly corresponds to TRBD1 (5 bases). The CDR3 length is 13 residues. CDR1 is LNHDA and CDR2 is SQIVND in the germline V gene (reference sequence). V dropped 6 bases and J dropped 5 bases, with 13 bases sitting between them. The CDR3 loop is CASRTGRGTEAFF. The CDR3 DNA reads as TGTGCCAGTAGAACAGGTAGGGGTACTGAAGCTTTCTTT.

The rearrangement uses TRBV7-9 and TRBJ2-5; 7 nucleotides line up with TRBD2. Germline CDR1 reads SEHNR; CDR2 reads FQNEAQ (reference sequence). The ends lost 9 bases at V and 2 bases at J; junction bases unmatched: 6. The CDR3 runs 13 residues. The CDR3 nucleotides read TGTGCCAGGATAAGCGGGGAACAAGAGACCCAGTACTTC. Its protein is CARISGEQETQYF.

CDR3 residues: CAISDEGVDTEAFF. The CDR3 nucleotides are TGTGCCATCAGTGATGAGGGGGTCGACACTGAAGCTTTCTTT. The V gene is TRBV10-3, the J gene TRBJ1-1; possibly TRBD1 for D (6 bases). Trimming shortened V by 3 bases and J by 3 bases, and 11 bases separated the two germline ends. Germline CDR1 and CDR2: ENHRY and SYGVKD. The CDR3 is 14 residues long.

V is TRBV4-2 and J is TRBJ2-3; 12 bases are a match to TRBD2. With 0 bases clipped from V and 0 bases from J, the junction kept 4 bases outside the gene matches. This CDR3 is built from 18 residues. The germline V gene encodes CDR1 LGHNA and CDR2 YNFKEQ. In DNA, the CDR3 is TGTGCCAGCAGCCAAGATCTAGCGGGGGGGCCTAGCACAGATACGCAGTATTTT. This encodes CASSQDLAGGPSTDTQYF.

The genes are TRBV2 and TRBJ1-2, with D perhaps matching TRBD1 (6 bases). The CDR3 spans 15 residues. Germline lookup yields CDR1 SNHLY and CDR2 FYNNEI. V lost 0 bases and J 4 bases, leaving 12 bases between the germline ends. The CDR3 DNA reads as TGTGCCAGCAGTGAAGCTCTACAGGGCACCTATGGCTACACCTTC. As protein: CASSEALQGTYGYTF.

This chain connects TRBV19 to TRBJ1-3, with D perhaps matching TRBD1 (5 bases). Germline CDR1 is LNHDA and CDR2 is SQIVND (reference sequence). V dropped 5 bases and J dropped 5 bases, with 16 bases sitting between them. This CDR3 contains 15 residues. The CDR3 DNA reads as TGTGCCAGTAGTCCGTCCGGGACTCAAAGAAACACCATATATTTT. Translated: CASSPSGTQRNTIYF. Using reference TRBV19 and TRBJ1-3 for the parts outside the CDR3, the full variable domain is DGGITQSPKYLFRKEGQNVTLSCEQNLNHDAMYWYRQDPGQGLRLIYYSQIVNDFQKGDIAEGYSVSREKKESFPLTVTSAQKNPTAFYLCASSPSGTQRNTIYFGEGSWLTVV.

The chain couples TRBV27 to TRBJ1-1, with D uncertain. The germline V and J ends were trimmed by 2 bases and 4 bases, with 11 bases remaining between them. The CDR3 totals 14 residues. Germline CDR1 and CDR2: MNHEY and SMNVEV (reference sequence). Here the CDR3 DNA reads TGTGCCAGCAGTTTAGTACTGGGCCGCACTGAAGCTTTCTTT. Translating it yields CASSLVLGRTEAFF.

The chain has TRBV2 and TRBJ1-2, with D tentatively TRBD1 (6 bases). V was shortened by 7 bases and J by 8 bases, with 23 bases between the two germline ends. Germline values: CDR1 SNHLY, CDR2 FYNNEI. The CDR3 spans 15 residues. The DNA of the CDR3 is TGTGCCAGCACTTACCCAACGGACAGTATTAAGGGCTACACCTTC. Its translation: CASTYPTDSIKGYTF. Filled out from reference TRBV2 and TRBJ1-2, the complete variable domain reads EPEVTQTPSHQVTQMGQEVILRCVPISNHLYFYWYRQILGQKVEFLVSFYNNEISEKSEIFDDQFSVERPDGSNFTLKIRSTKLEDSAMYFCASTYPTDSIKGYTFGSGTRLTVV.

The chain uses TRBV27 and TRBJ2-7; 8 nucleotides align to TRBD1. The CDR3 runs 11 residues. V gave up 6 bases and J gave up 11 bases; unmatched junction bases: 6. Germline V lookup: CDR1 MNHEY, CDR2 SMNVEV (reference sequence). The CDR3 sequence is CASSNTGQEYF. CDR3 DNA sequence: TGTGCCAGCAGCAACACGGGACAGGAGTACTTC.

This chain uses TRBV9 with TRBJ2-3; 7 positions match TRBD1. This CDR3 region has 13 residues. Germline CDR1 SGDLS, CDR2 YYNGEE. The J segment lost 4 bases and the V segment lost 5 bases, leaving 4 bases of the junction unmatched. The CDR3 DNA sequence: TGTGCCAGCAGAGGGACAGCCTCAGATACGCAGTATTTT. The encoded protein is CASRGTASDTQYF.

This chain joins TRBV2 and TRBJ2-3; 10 nucleotides agree with TRBD2. The CDR3 extends over 15 amino acids. Losses at the gene ends were 6 bases for V and 2 bases for J; bases not matched to a gene: 5. CDR1 and CDR2 (germline): SNHLY, FYNNEI. The CDR3 DNA reads as TGTGCCAGCAGGGGACTAGCGCAGAACACAGATACGCAGTATTTT. Translation gives CASRGLAQNTDTQYF.

Considering frequency, this clone is medium-sized. The CDR3 sequence is CASSDSGGTGELFF. The CDR3, as DNA: TGTGCCAGCAGTGACTCAGGGGGCACCGGGGAGCTGTTTTTT. V usage is TRBV6-4 and J usage is TRBJ2-2, with a weak D call TRBD1 (6 bases). Trimming removed 0 bases from V and 4 bases from J, with 6 bases in between. There are 14 residues in the CDR3. CDR1 is MRHNA and CDR2 is SNTAGT in the germline V gene.

V and J are TRBV28 and TRBJ1-5; D is undetermined. V gave up 3 bases and J gave up 0 bases, with 6 bases separating them. Per the germline V gene, CDR1 is MDHEN and CDR2 is SYDVKM. CDR3 length: 14 residues. The chain's CDR3 is CASSFGNSNQPQHF. In DNA, the CDR3 is TGTGCCAGCAGTTTCGGGAATAGCAATCAGCCCCAGCATTTT.

The chain joins TRBV7-3 to TRBJ2-1; TRBD1 is a possible D gene (5 bases). This CDR3 is built from 15 residues. Germline CDR1 SGHTA, CDR2 FQGTGA. Trimming removed 2 bases from V and 7 bases from J, with 15 bases in between. CDR3 loop: CASSLEGAGRNEQFF. CDR3 in DNA: TGTGCCAGCAGCTTAGAAGGGGCAGGACGGAATGAGCAGTTCTTC.

The chain uses TRBV11-2 and TRBJ1-2, with D possibly being TRBD1 (6 bases). Germline V lookup: CDR1 SGHAT, CDR2 FQNNGV. The CDR3 sequence is 18 residues long. V was clipped by 0 bases and J by 6 bases, with 23 bases between them. CDR3 sequence reads: CASSLDASGADRSHGYTF. The CDR3 nucleotides are TGTGCCAGCAGCTTAGATGCCTCCGGCGCTGACAGGTCCCATGGCTACACCTTC. The whole variable domain, remainder taken from reference TRBV11-2 and TRBJ1-2, is EAGVAQSPRYKIIEKRQSVAFWCNPISGHATLYWYQQILGQGPKLLIQFQNNGVVDDSQLPKDRFSAERLKGVDSTLKIQPAKLEDSAVYLCASSLDASGADRSHGYTFGSGTRLTVV.

This chain joins TRBV9 and TRBJ2-5; tentatively, D is TRBD2 (6 bases). Germline lookup yields CDR1 SGDLS and CDR2 YYNGEE. This CDR3 is 15 amino acids long. Trimming cost V 0 bases and J 5 bases, with 14 bases left between them. DNA for the CDR3: TGTGCCAGCAGCGTAGGACTAGGGTATGTGGAGACCCAGTACTTC. Its translation: CASSVGLGYVETQYF.

The rearrangement joins TRBV4-1 to TRBJ2-1; 8 positions match TRBD2. This CDR3 has 17 amino acids. V lost 0 bases to trimming and J lost 8 bases; unmatched junction nucleotides: 12. CDR1 and CDR2 from the germline V gene are MGHRA and YSYEKL. The CDR3 is CASSQDQQRERGYEQFF. The CDR3 DNA reads as TGCGCCAGCAGCCAAGATCAACAGCGGGAGAGGGGATATGAGCAGTTCTTC.

The chain recombines TRBV5-5 with TRBJ2-7, with 10 bases matching TRBD2. V lost 0 bases to trimming and J lost 2 bases; unmatched junction nucleotides: 8. This CDR3 has 17 amino acids. Germline CDR1 SGHKS, CDR2 YYEKEE (reference sequence). This chain's CDR3 is CASSLEPSGGVPYEQYF. CDR3 sequence (DNA): TGTGCCAGCAGCTTGGAGCCTAGCGGGGGCGTTCCCTACGAGCAGTACTTC.

The chain is built from TRBV29-1 and TRBJ2-1; D perhaps matches TRBD2 (5 bases). V lost 5 bases, J lost 8 bases, and 10 bases lay in between. Germline V gene lookup returns CDR1 SQVTM and CDR2 ANQGSEA. The CDR3 is 11 residues long. The CDR3 DNA reads as TGCAGCGTTACTAGTTCCGATGAGCAGTTCTTC. This encodes CSVTSSDEQFF.

The chain recombines TRBV28 with TRBJ2-6; no clear D. CDR1 is MDHEN and CDR2 is SYDVKM in the germline V gene. The CDR3 is 16 residues long. V lost 1 base and J 0 bases, leaving 7 bases between the germline ends. In DNA, the CDR3 is TGTGCCAGCAGTTTATTCCGGTCCTCTGGGGCCAACGTCCTGACTTTC. It translates to CASSLFRSSGANVLTF.

V gene TRBV28 combines with J gene TRBJ2-5; 8 positions match TRBD1. Germline assignment: CDR1 MDHEN and CDR2 SYDVKM. This CDR3 has 17 residues. With 5 bases clipped from V and 0 bases from J, the junction kept 11 bases outside the gene matches. CDR3 amino acids: CASSPHPWDRNQETQYF. Here the CDR3 DNA reads TGTGCCAGCAGTCCACATCCGTGGGACAGGAACCAAGAGACCCAGTACTTC. The full variable domain, completed using reference TRBV28 and TRBJ2-5, is DVKVTQSSRYLVKRTGEKVFLECVQDMDHENMFWYRQDPGLGLRLIYFSYDVKMKEKGDIPEGYSVSREKKERFSLILESASTNQTSMYLCASSPHPWDRNQETQYFGPGTRLLVL.

The genes are TRBV11-2 and TRBJ1-1; D remains ambiguous. V dropped 10 bases and J dropped 4 bases, with 16 bases sitting between them. The CDR3 is made up of 13 amino acids. Germline V gene sequence: CDR1 SGHAT, CDR2 FQNNGV. CDR3 amino acids: CATMRGSRTEAFF. CDR3 bases: TGTGCCACAATGAGAGGCAGCCGCACTGAAGCTTTCTTT.

The chain is built from TRBV4-1 and TRBJ2-3; D remains unclear. The V gene's germline CDR1 is MGHRA and CDR2 YSYEKL. This CDR3 spans 16 amino acids. With 2 bases removed from V and 1 base from J, the gap between germline ends came to 13 bases. CDR3 nucleotides: TGCGCCAGCAGCCAAATTACTTCTTTTGGCACAGATACGCAGTATTTT. Protein sequence: CASSQITSFGTDTQYF.

This chain uses TRBV5-6 with TRBJ2-5; D gene unclear. CDR1 SGHDT and CDR2 YYEEEE come from the germline V gene. Between the trimmed V and J ends, which lost 0 bases and 0 bases, there was a span of 12 bases. This CDR3 spans 16 amino acids. Here the CDR3 DNA reads TGTGCCAGCAGCTTGGCGAGGCACTCGTACCAAGAGACCCAGTACTTC. Protein sequence: CASSLARHSYQETQYF.

This rearrangement joins TRBV7-3 to TRBJ1-1; 7 bases agree with TRBD1. The CDR3 consists of 14 residues. The J segment lost 3 bases and the V segment lost 6 bases, leaving 7 bases of the junction unmatched. Germline loops: CDR1 SGHTA, CDR2 FQGTGA. The CDR3 sequence: CASSPQGGDTEAFF. CDR3 sequence (DNA): TGTGCCAGCAGTCCGCAGGGGGGCGACACTGAAGCTTTCTTT.

The V call is TRBV14, the J call TRBJ1-1, with TRBD1 as a possible D gene (6 bases). Trimming left V 2 bases short and J 6 bases short, with 13 bases between. Per the germline V gene, CDR1 is SGHDN and CDR2 is FVKESK. CDR3 size: 14 residues. The CDR3 bases are TGTGCCAGCAGCCAAATCAGGGGTCGCGCTGAAGCTTTCTTT. The encoded protein is CASSQIRGRAEAFF.

The chain is built from TRBV18 and TRBJ2-7; 14 bases line up with TRBD2. Losses at the gene ends were 2 bases for V and 4 bases for J; bases not matched to a gene: 4. The germline V gene encodes CDR1 KGHSH and CDR2 LQKENI. The CDR3 is 16 amino acids. Here the CDR3 DNA reads TGTGCCAGCTCACCAATGGGACTAGCGGGGGTTTACGAGCAGTACTTC. Amino acids: CASSPMGLAGVYEQYF.

The J gene is TRBJ1-1, the V gene TRBV7-9; TRBD1 matches at 8 bases. CDR3 length: 17 amino acids. Germline CDR1 SEHNR, CDR2 FQNEAQ (reference sequence). Losses at the gene ends were 3 bases for V and 4 bases for J; bases not matched to a gene: 13. CDR3 coding DNA: TGTGCCAGCAGCTTGGGAGGACTCGGGACAGGCCCCACTGAAGCTTTCTTT. It encodes CASSLGGLGTGPTEAFF.

The genes are TRBV28 and TRBJ2-7; tentative D call: TRBD1 (6 bases). V was shortened by 7 bases and J by 5 bases, with 18 bases between the two germline ends. The CDR3 runs 14 residues. The germline CDR1 and CDR2 sequences are MDHEN and SYDVKM. CDR3 loop: CASTPVGGSHEQYF. CDR3 DNA sequence: TGTGCCAGCACCCCGGTAGGGGGTTCCCACGAGCAGTACTTC.

The chain is built from TRBV4-1 and TRBJ2-7, with D unclear. The CDR3 is made up of 14 amino acids. Looked up from germline, CDR1 is MGHRA and CDR2 is YSYEKL. With 0 bases removed from V and 0 bases from J, the gap between germline ends came to 6 bases. CDR3 nucleotides: TGCGCCAGCAGCCAAGATTTGCGCTCCTACGAGCAGTACTTC. This encodes CASSQDLRSYEQYF.